The T cell receptor (beta chain) described here comes from a study of cytomegalovirus exposure and HLA in healthy donors. This clone was picked up one time. Antigen specificity is unknown. V was pared by 8 bases and J by 3 bases, with 8 bases between. Germline V gene sequence: CDR1 MDHEN, CDR2 SYDVKM. This CDR3 contains 11 residues. Primers for the PCR totalled 60 Vbeta and 13 Jbeta. TCRdb keeps only in-frame clones here, not all; method: immunoSEQ multiplex PCR. The data show 95,000 or so clones, 65% to 80% seen once. Findings of the study overall: It was in a later analysis that TCR association rates were seen to vary by HLA locus, highest for DRB1 and lowest for HLA-C.

Sequenced sample: PBMCs. This clonotype originated in a woman aged 45-60 years in good health and CMV-seropositive. This chain joins TRBV28 and TRBJ2-7; D remains unclear. The CDR3 DNA sequence: TGTGCCAGCCTTTCAGACTACGAGCAGTACTTC. This translates into CASLSDYEQYF. The whole variable domain, filled in from reference TRBV28 and TRBJ2-7, reads DVKVTQSSRYLVKRTGEKVFLECVQDMDHENMFWYRQDPGLGLRLIYFSYDVKMKEKGDIPEGYSVSREKKERFSLILESASTNQTSMYLCASLSDYEQYFGPGTRLTVT.